Listed below are T cell receptor beta chains from one sample, sequenced in a study of cytomegalovirus exposure and HLA in healthy donors. Assay used: immunoSEQ multiplex PCR; TCRdb lists only in-frame clones, some missing. The data contain approximately 100,000 clones, more than 70% of them singletons. The sequencing sample was made of PBMCs. The source is a woman in her 40s in good health and CMV-seronegative. The CDR3 runs from the conserved cysteine through the conserved F or W. The D gene is left open where the match is weak. Rows may omit the clone size; those that give it use once, few, many or a size class.

CDR3nt: TGTGCCAGCAGTTTGGGGCTTCGTCCTAAACAGGAGACCCAGTACTTC
CDR3aa: CASSLGLRPKQETQYF
len: 16
v_gene: TRBV27
d_gene: -
abundance: -
j_gene: TRBJ2-5

CDR3nt: TGTGCCAGTGGGGCAAGGGCCAAAAACATTCAGTACTTC
CDR3aa: CASGARAKNIQYF
len: 13
v_gene: TRBV7-2
d_gene: -
abundance: -
j_gene: TRBJ2-4

CDR3nt: TGTGCCAGCAGCGTAGCTGACTGGAACAATGAGCAGTTCTTC
CDR3aa: CASSVADWNNEQFF
len: 14
v_gene: TRBV9
d_gene: -
abundance: -
j_gene: TRBJ2-1

CDR3nt: TGTGCCAGCAGCGTAGATTTTGGGGCCGCGGTCTACGAGCAGTACTTC
CDR3aa: CASSVDFGAAVYEQYF
len: 16
v_gene: TRBV9
d_gene: -
abundance: once
j_gene: TRBJ2-7

CDR3nt: TGTGCCAGCAGCGGCGGGGGGAGCACCGGGGAGCTGTTTTTT
CDR3aa: CASSGGGSTGELFF
len: 14
v_gene: TRBV11-2
d_gene: TRBD2
abundance: -
j_gene: TRBJ2-2

CDR3nt: TGCGCCAGCAGCTTGGGAGGGAGCTCCTACGAGCAGTACTTC
CDR3aa: CASSLGGSSYEQYF
len: 14
v_gene: TRBV5-1
d_gene: -
abundance: -
j_gene: TRBJ2-7

CDR3nt: TGCGCCAGCATAAGGGGGAACACTGAAGCTTTCTTT
CDR3aa: CASIRGNTEAFF
len: 12
v_gene: TRBV10-1
d_gene: -
abundance: -
j_gene: TRBJ1-1

CDR3nt: TGCGCCAGCAGCCAAGTGGGGCAGCGAGAGCAGTTCTTC
CDR3aa: CASSQVGQREQFF
len: 13
v_gene: TRBV4-3
d_gene: -
abundance: few
j_gene: TRBJ2-1

CDR3nt: TGTGCCAGTAGTATCCTCACCGACAGGGCGACTGAAGCTTTCTTT
CDR3aa: CASSILTDRATEAFF
len: 15
v_gene: TRBV19
d_gene: TRBD1
abundance: -
j_gene: TRBJ1-1

CDR3nt: TGTGCGGATGGGGGACAGAAAGAGACCCAGTACTTC
CDR3aa: CADGGQKETQYF
len: 12
v_gene: TRBV7-9
d_gene: TRBD1
abundance: once
j_gene: TRBJ2-5

CDR3nt: TGTGCCAGCAGTTTTGATCGTGAGGGCTGGCAGTATTTT
CDR3aa: CASSFDREGWQYF
len: 13
v_gene: TRBV7-8
d_gene: -
abundance: -
j_gene: TRBJ2-3

CDR3nt: TGCGCCAGCAGCTTGAGGGCAGGGGAAAAACTGTTTTTT
CDR3aa: CASSLRAGEKLFF
len: 13
v_gene: TRBV5-1
d_gene: -
abundance: -
j_gene: TRBJ1-4

CDR3nt: TGTGCCAGCAGTGATGAGCGGAGCTCCTACAATGAGCAGTTCTTC
CDR3aa: CASSDERSSYNEQFF
len: 15
v_gene: TRBV2
d_gene: -
abundance: few
j_gene: TRBJ2-1

CDR3nt: TGTGCCAGCAGTTACTCCCGGACAACCTACGAGCAGTACTTC
CDR3aa: CASSYSRTTYEQYF
len: 14
v_gene: TRBV6-5
d_gene: -
abundance: -
j_gene: TRBJ2-7

CDR3nt: TGTGCCAGCAGTTCCGGAGGGACTATCTCTAGCTACACCTTC
CDR3aa: CASSSGGTISSYTF
len: 14
v_gene: TRBV6-4
d_gene: -
abundance: few
j_gene: TRBJ1-2